The 17 T cell receptor beta chains given below trace back to one sample, sequenced in a study of T-cell memory formation after mild COVID-19. TCRdb used MiXCR to reprocess the 5' RACE reads, holding one entry per CDR3 protein. The profile shows fewer than 95,000 distinct CDR3 sequences, over 12% of them singletons. Sample: PBMCs or a T cell subset sorted from them (not recorded which). The receptor source for this set is a young man who had mild COVID-19 (a few samples of this study predate the infection). Cell type and time point are not known.

The rearrangement joins TRBV18 to TRBJ2-4, with D uncertain. The CDR3 sequence is 12 residues long. Per the germline V gene, CDR1 is KGHSH and CDR2 is LQKENI. Trimming shortened V by 3 bases and J by 8 bases, and 8 bases separated the two germline ends. The DNA of the CDR3 is TGTGCCAGCTCACCCCCAAAAGACATTCAGTACTTC. Encoded protein: CASSPPKDIQYF.

This clonotype has only a few counts. The chain has TRBV7-2 and TRBJ2-1; 13 bases map to TRBD2. Germline CDR1 reads SGHTA; CDR2 reads FQGNSA. The CDR3 has 15 amino acids. V was clipped by 5 bases and J by 3 bases; unmatched bases: 1. The CDR3 sequence is CASSRLAGGYNEQFF. CDR3 nucleotides: TGTGCCAGCAGCCGACTAGCGGGGGGCTACAATGAGCAGTTCTTC.

V gene TRBV6-2 or TRBV6-3 combines with J gene TRBJ2-7; possibly TRBD2 for D (5 bases). The length of the CDR3 is 12 residues. Germline CDR1 and CDR2: MNHEY and SVGEGT. V was pared by 6 bases and J by 7 bases, with 13 bases between. As DNA, the CDR3 is TGTGCCAGCAGCCGAGCTGAGGGAGAGCAGTACTTC. It encodes CASSRAEGEQYF.

V gene TRBV12-3 or TRBV12-4 combines with J gene TRBJ1-1; D unresolved. V was shortened by 0 bases and J by 1 base, with 3 bases between the two germline ends. The CDR3 contains 13 residues. The CDR3 DNA follows: TGTGCCAGCAGTTTAGCGTCGAACACTGAAGCTTTCTTT. Protein sequence: CASSLASNTEAFF.

The chain couples TRBV27 to TRBJ2-2; 9 nucleotides match TRBD1. Germline-derived CDR1 and CDR2 are MNHEY and SMNVEV (reference sequence). The CDR3 extends over 17 amino acids. V was pared by 4 bases and J by 4 bases, with 10 bases of the junction left unmatched. The CDR3 spells CASSSYGTGGVTGELFF. The CDR3 DNA is TGTGCCAGCAGTTCCTATGGCACAGGGGGCGTCACCGGGGAGCTGTTTTTT.

J is TRBJ2-7 and V is TRBV7-2, with 8 bases identical to TRBD1. CDR1 SGHTA and CDR2 FQGNSA come from the germline V gene. V lost 5 bases to trimming and J lost 1 base; unmatched junction nucleotides: 16. The CDR3 runs 18 residues. The DNA of the CDR3 is TGTGCCAGCAGCCTCCATCCTCCCGGGACAGGATTTTCCTACGAGCAGTACTTC. Translated, it gives CASSLHPPGTGFSYEQYF.

The chain uses TRBV7-3 and TRBJ1-1, with TRBD1 identical over 8 bases. There are 15 residues in the CDR3. Germline lookup yields CDR1 SGHTA and CDR2 FQGTGA. J lost 3 bases, V lost 5 bases, and 8 bases had no gene match. Written as DNA, the CDR3 is TGTGCCAGCAGCCCGGTGACAGGGGAGGACACTGAAGCTTTCTTT. Translation gives CASSPVTGEDTEAFF. The whole variable domain, remainder taken from reference TRBV7-3 and TRBJ1-1, is GAGVSQTPSNKVTEKGKYVELRCDPISGHTALYWYRQSLGQGPEFLIYFQGTGAADDSGLPNDRFFAVRPEGSVSTLKIQRTERGDSAVYLCASSPVTGEDTEAFFGQGTRLTVV.

This clonotype occurred a few times. The gene calls are TRBV28 and TRBJ1-5, with TRBD1 as a possible D gene (5 bases). The V end lost 1 base, the J end lost 1 base, and 8 bases lay between the germline ends. The CDR3 has 15 amino acids. The germline CDR1 and CDR2 sequences are MDHEN and SYDVKM. Here the CDR3 reads CASSLLGESNQPQHF. The CDR3 DNA sequence: TGTGCCAGCAGTTTATTAGGGGAGAGCAATCAGCCCCAGCATTTT.

This clonotype was picked up one time. This chain links TRBV29-1 with TRBJ2-5; TRBD2 is a possible D gene (5 bases). Trimming took 4 bases from V and 4 from J, leaving 16 bases between them. Germline loops: CDR1 SQVTM, CDR2 ANQGSEA. This CDR3 contains 14 residues. The CDR3 DNA is TGCAGCGTTGCCCCGGTCTCAGAGGGAGAGACCCAGTACTTC. It translates to CSVAPVSEGETQYF.

V gene TRBV4-3 combines with J gene TRBJ1-1; the match to TRBD1 covers 7 bases. Trimming at V came to 1 base and at J to 6 bases, leaving 8 bases not matched to a gene. Germline CDR1 reads LGHNA; CDR2 reads YSLEER. This CDR3 contains 15 residues. CDR3: CASSQGREGAAEAFF. The CDR3 DNA is TGCGCCAGCAGCCAAGGAAGAGAGGGGGCAGCTGAAGCTTTCTTT.

V gene TRBV3-1 combines with J gene TRBJ2-4; no firm D call. The CDR3 runs to 13 residues. Between the trimmed V and J ends, which lost 0 bases and 13 bases, there was a span of 13 bases. CDR1 LGHDT and CDR2 YNNKEL come from the germline V gene (reference sequence). This CDR3 reads CASSQEYRATQYF. The CDR3 nucleotides are TGTGCCAGCAGCCAAGAATATAGGGCCACCCAGTACTTC.

This clonotype came up a few times. The chain has TRBV4-2 and TRBJ2-1, with D hard to call. Trimming stripped 0 bases from V and 14 bases from J, with 8 bases between. The germline gives CDR1 LGHNA, CDR2 YNFKEQ. The CDR3 has 11 amino acids. As DNA, the CDR3 is TGTGCCAGCAGCCAAGATAATCTGGAGTTCTTC. It specifies CASSQDNLEFF.

The chain recombines TRBV29-1 with TRBJ2-3, with D unclear. This CDR3 comprises 13 residues. Germline V lookup: CDR1 SQVTM, CDR2 ANQGSEA. The V and J ends lost 5 bases and 3 bases respectively, with 12 bases between them. CDR3: CSVSPPLTDTQYF. The CDR3 DNA reads TGCAGCGTTAGCCCCCCCCTTACAGATACGCAGTATTTT.

Here the CDR3 reads CASSEPGQGYEQYF. CDR3 sequence (DNA): TGTGCCAGCAGTGAACCGGGACAGGGGTACGAGCAGTACTTC. The chain is built from TRBV25-1 and TRBJ2-7; 10 positions agree with TRBD1. Germline CDR1 is MGHDK and CDR2 is SYGVNS. CDR3 length: 14 amino acids. The J segment lost 4 bases and the V segment lost 2 bases, leaving 2 bases of the junction unmatched.

This clonotype has just a few counts. The gene calls are TRBV20-1 and TRBJ2-7, with TRBD2 matching over 7 bases. CDR3 length: 15 residues. CDR1 and CDR2 (germline): DFQATT, SNEGSKA (reference sequence). Trimming cost V 1 base and J 3 bases; bases outside gene matches: 9. CDR3 residues: CSARVRGVNLYEQYF. DNA for the CDR3: TGCAGTGCTAGAGTCCGGGGGGTCAATCTCTACGAGCAGTACTTC.

The rearrangement uses TRBV4-1 and TRBJ2-7, with unresolved D. CDR1 and CDR2 (germline): MGHRA, YSYEKL. The CDR3 spans 15 residues. Trimming stripped 5 bases from V and 2 bases from J, with 16 bases between. The CDR3 region is CASSSEISGAYEQYF. The CDR3 DNA sequence: TGCGCCAGCAGCTCCGAAATATCCGGCGCCTACGAGCAGTACTTC.

A few counts support this clonotype. The chain uses TRBV6-2 or TRBV6-3 and TRBJ2-6, with no clear D. V lost 5 bases, J lost 0 bases, and 8 bases lay in between. The CDR3 contains 15 residues. Germline V gene data show CDR1 as MNHEY and CDR2 as SVGEGT. The CDR3 bases are TGTGCCAGCAGTACCAGGAGCTCTGGGGCCAACGTCCTGACTTTC. It yields the protein CASSTRSSGANVLTF.